The present T cell receptor beta chain was sequenced within a study of T cell responses to AZD1222 COVID-19 vaccine. Study-wide findings and caveats: There were mostly white British donors and more females than males, and clonal diversity was possibly underestimated. Of the AZD1222 recipients, only 5 to 7 were seropositive at baseline. There were repertoire samples only from the period after the peak T cell response.

From germline, CDR1 is SGHVS and CDR2 FQNEAQ. J was trimmed by 0 bases and V by 5 bases; bases with no gene match: 6. The CDR3 is 17 amino acids. Concerning this clone: Its antigen is unknown.

Clones were read by immunoSEQ multiplex PCR, and TCRdb kept only the in-frame ones, dropping some. The table lists about 92,000 clones, around 90% of them singletons. The source material was peripheral blood, sampled on day 0 of MenACWY control vaccination. The chain uses TRBV7-8 and TRBJ1-6, with 8 bases that match TRBD1. This TCR was sampled from an adult in good health. CDR3 coding DNA: TGTGCCAGCAGCCGCGACAGGGGAAGCTCCTATAATTCACCCCTCCACTTT. Protein: CASSRDRGSSYNSPLHF.